This T cell receptor (beta chain) was sequenced during a study of shared clonotypes between healthy human individuals (dated by TCRdb to 2020 to 2021). In terms of the full investigation: The cohort comprised a couple of women and a few men aged 18 to 49 years. For each donor, CD4 naive and CD4 memory were each run on three plates, CD8 naive on two plates, and CD8 memory on one plate. Blood TCR repertoires of roughly 5 healthy adults were deeply sequenced to estimate repertoire size and the extent of clonotype sharing between individuals. Different laboratories and diverse techniques were used to prepare libraries and sequence TCR repertoires, to increase sequencing depth and limit assay-specific biases. Each donor's leukapheresis produced roughly between roughly 0.9 and 9 billion PBMCs. Here is what the overall study found, with its caveats: Because the study included a small number of donors, the genetic and exposure-history diversity represented was limited. Compared with non-shared clonotypes, the clonotypes found in all four sorted-subset donors had higher generation probabilities. About 5% of naive CD4, 3.5% of naive CD8, roughly 2.4% of memory CD4, and 0.4% of memory CD8 clonotypes were shared across a handful of donors. Based on pairwise subsampling, the degree of clonotype sharing among donors was expected to be affected by sequencing depth. Larger estimated clonotype richness was generally found for naive subsets than for memory subsets. Incomplete sequencing was indicated by rarefaction of sorted-subset datasets, despite the large sequencing depth. Sampling was limited to blood, and TCR repertoires in tissue likely differ from TCR repertoires in blood.

Donors were healthy HIV-negative adults with no recently reported acute infections or vaccinations. Every donor was a Caucasian adult residing in Nashville, Tennessee, USA. The CD8 memory samples were a combination of magnetically selected CD45RO+ cells and CCR7-negative CD45RA+ effector memory (TemRA) cells. After blood collection by leukapheresis, PBMCs were isolated using Ficoll-Histopaque density gradient centrifugation and then cryopreserved in the vapor phase of liquid nitrogen. Analytical flow cytometry was used to check the purity and quantity of each magnetically sorted T cell population. From each sorted fraction, genomic DNA was isolated and quantified by UV absorbance on a Nanodrop 2000c. With regard to this clone: It has no known antigen specificity. No base-level quality is on record; no much larger clone is a single base apart.

Using the deep immunoSEQ assay, multiplex PCR amplified TCR CDR3 regions from genomic DNA. Extracted genomic DNA from each cell subset was spread evenly across all wells of several immunoSEQ 96-well plates, with each plate serving as a replicate. Each replicate PCR for sorted subsets received about 210 ng genomic DNA, equal to about 29,000 T cell genomes. Purified libraries were measured with a Qubit 3.0 fluorometer, size-checked on a Bioanalyzer 2100, and measured again with the KAPA Library Quantification kit. Each immunoSEQ 96-well plate was sequenced on its own single-read 150-cycle Illumina NextSeq 550 flow cell. The authors' analysis ran thus. Because only junctional sequences without quality scores were contained in the immunoSEQ output, filtering matching that applied to full-length reads could not be performed. To assign V/J genes and CDR3, sequences were annotated using PyIR, a Python wrapper for IgBLAST v1.9, with IMGT germline references. Reads with weak V/J assignments (E-value above 1e-6), missing CDR3, stop codons, out-of-frame junctions, or ambiguous translated residues were removed. V3J clonotypes were defined as sequences sharing an identical inferred V gene, J gene, and CDR3 amino acid sequence. To compute the percentage overlap between repertoires, the number of shared unique clonotypes was divided by the size of the smaller repertoire. RTK rarefaction, the Chao1 estimator, and Recon v2.1 estimates of unobserved clonotypes were used to assess repertoire richness. OLGA was used to compute generation probabilities for all TCRbeta clonotypes that the gDNA method yielded from several donors. What TCRdb holds here is the immuneACCESS table cut down to in-frame rearrangements. Part of the clones is not present; checked against another copy, under half of the missing clones reflect an unresolved V gene, and the others are unexplained. Clone size and the V and J calls come from that table; the DNA yielded D and trimming. The sample yields about 380,000 clones; approximately 97% were counted once. Of the sample, less than 0.35% is held by the ten largest clones.

Deletion took 6 bases off V and 4 bases off J, with a span of 15 bases between the germline ends. Sequences MNHEY (CDR1) and SMNVEV (CDR2) are obtained from the germline V gene (reference sequence). The CDR3 runs 14 residues from the cysteine to the phenylalanine. The only DNA kept is the CDR3, 42 bases in frame from the first base. The sequenced sample was memory CD8+ T cells sorted from blood. Explained via the paper, the cell subset or site label denotes: CD45RO+ cells pooled with CCR7-negative TemRA cells. The chain is assembled from TRBV27 and TRBJ1-1, with a tentative D gene TRBD1 over 6 matching bases. The receptor was derived from a man aged 25-40 years in good health. In nucleotide form, the sequence is TGTGCCAGCAGAGGAAGCACAGGGTTCACTGAAGCTTTCTTT. Translated, this is CASRGSTGFTEAFF.